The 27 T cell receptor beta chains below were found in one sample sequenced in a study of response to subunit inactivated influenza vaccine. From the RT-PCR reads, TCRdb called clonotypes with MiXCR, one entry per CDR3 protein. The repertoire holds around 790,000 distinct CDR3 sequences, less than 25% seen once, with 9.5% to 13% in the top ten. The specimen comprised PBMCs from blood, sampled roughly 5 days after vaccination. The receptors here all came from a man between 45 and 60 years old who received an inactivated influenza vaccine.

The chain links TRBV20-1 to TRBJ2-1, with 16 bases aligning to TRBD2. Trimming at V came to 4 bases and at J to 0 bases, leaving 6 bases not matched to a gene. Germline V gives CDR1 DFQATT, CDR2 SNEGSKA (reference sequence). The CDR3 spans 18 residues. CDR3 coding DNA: TGCAGTGCTATTCCGGGACTAGCGGGAGGGAGCTCCTACAATGAGCAGTTCTTC. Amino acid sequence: CSAIPGLAGGSSYNEQFF.

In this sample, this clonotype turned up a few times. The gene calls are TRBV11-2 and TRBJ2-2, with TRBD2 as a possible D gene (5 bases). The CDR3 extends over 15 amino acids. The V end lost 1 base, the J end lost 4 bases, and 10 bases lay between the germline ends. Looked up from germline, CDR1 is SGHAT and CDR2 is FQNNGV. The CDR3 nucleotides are TGTGCCAGCAGCTTAGCCGGGATGCTCACCGGGGAGCTGTTTTTT. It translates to CASSLAGMLTGELFF.

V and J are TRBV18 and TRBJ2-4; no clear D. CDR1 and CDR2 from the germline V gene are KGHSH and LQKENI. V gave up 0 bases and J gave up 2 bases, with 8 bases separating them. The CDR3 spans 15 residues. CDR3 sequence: CASSPPARPKNIQYF. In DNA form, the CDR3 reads TGTGCCAGCTCACCACCAGCCAGGCCCAAAAACATTCAGTACTTC.

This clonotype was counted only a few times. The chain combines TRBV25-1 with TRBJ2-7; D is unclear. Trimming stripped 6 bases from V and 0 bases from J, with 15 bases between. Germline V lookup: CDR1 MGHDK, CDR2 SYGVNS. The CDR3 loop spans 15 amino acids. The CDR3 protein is CASRSWGEPSYEQYF. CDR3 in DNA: TGTGCCAGCAGATCCTGGGGTGAGCCCTCCTACGAGCAGTACTTC.

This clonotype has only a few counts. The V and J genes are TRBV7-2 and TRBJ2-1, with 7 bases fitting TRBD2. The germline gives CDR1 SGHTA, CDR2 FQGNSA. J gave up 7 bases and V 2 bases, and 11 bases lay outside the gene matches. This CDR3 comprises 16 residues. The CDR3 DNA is TGTGCCAGCAGCTTATACCCGGGGGAGGGACGTAATGAGCAGTTCTTC. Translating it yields CASSLYPGEGRNEQFF.

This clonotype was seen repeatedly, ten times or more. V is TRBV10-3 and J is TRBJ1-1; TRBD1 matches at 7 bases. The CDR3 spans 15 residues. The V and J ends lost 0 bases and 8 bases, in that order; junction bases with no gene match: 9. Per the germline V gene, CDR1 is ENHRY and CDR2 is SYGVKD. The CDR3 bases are TGTGCCATCAGTGAGTCCCGATTAACAGGGGTAGAAGCTTTCTTT. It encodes CAISESRLTGVEAFF.

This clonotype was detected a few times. CDR3 nucleotide sequence: TGCGCCAGCAGCTTGGCCGGGCGGGTTCTCTACAATGAGCAGTTCTTC. This gives the protein CASSLAGRVLYNEQFF. The chain combines TRBV5-1 with TRBJ2-1, with D possibly being TRBD2 (5 bases). The CDR3 consists of 16 residues. CDR1 SGHRS and CDR2 YFSETQ come from the germline V gene. Trimming shortened V by 0 bases and J by 3 bases, and 13 bases separated the two germline ends.

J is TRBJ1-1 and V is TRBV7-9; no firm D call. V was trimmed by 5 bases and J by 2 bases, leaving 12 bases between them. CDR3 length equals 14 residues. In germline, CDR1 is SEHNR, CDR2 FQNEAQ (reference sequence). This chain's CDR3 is CASSPHEGNTEAFF. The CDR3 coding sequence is TGTGCCAGCAGCCCCCACGAGGGTAACACTGAAGCTTTCTTT.

The DNA for the CDR3 is TGCAGTGCTACGGACACTAACGAGAAACTGTTTTTT. This gives the protein CSATDTNEKLFF. The chain is built from TRBV20-1 and TRBJ1-4; D may be TRBD1 (5 bases). This CDR3 region has 12 residues. Germline V gives CDR1 DFQATT, CDR2 SNEGSKA (reference sequence). V lost 4 bases, J lost 11 bases, and 14 bases lay in between.

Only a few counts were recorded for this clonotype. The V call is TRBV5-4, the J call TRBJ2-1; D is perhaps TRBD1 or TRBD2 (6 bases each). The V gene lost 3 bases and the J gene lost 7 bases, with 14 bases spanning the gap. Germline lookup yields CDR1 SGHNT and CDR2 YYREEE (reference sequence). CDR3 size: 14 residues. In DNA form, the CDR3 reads TGTGCCAGCAGCTGGACGGGGGCGCGAAATGAGCAGTTCTTC. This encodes CASSWTGARNEQFF.

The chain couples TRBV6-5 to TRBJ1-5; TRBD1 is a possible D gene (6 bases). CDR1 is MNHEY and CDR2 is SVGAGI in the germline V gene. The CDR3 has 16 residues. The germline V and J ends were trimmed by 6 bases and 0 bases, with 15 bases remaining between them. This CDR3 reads CASRYGGEHSNQPQHF. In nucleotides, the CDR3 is TGTGCCAGCAGGTATGGGGGCGAGCATAGCAATCAGCCCCAGCATTTT.

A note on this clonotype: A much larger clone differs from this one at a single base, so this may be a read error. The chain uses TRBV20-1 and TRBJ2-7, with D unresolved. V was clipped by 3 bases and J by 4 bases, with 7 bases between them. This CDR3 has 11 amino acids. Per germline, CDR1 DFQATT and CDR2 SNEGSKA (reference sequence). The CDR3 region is CSASPQYEQYF. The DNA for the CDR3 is TGCAGTGCTAGTCCGCAGTACGAGCAGTACTTC.

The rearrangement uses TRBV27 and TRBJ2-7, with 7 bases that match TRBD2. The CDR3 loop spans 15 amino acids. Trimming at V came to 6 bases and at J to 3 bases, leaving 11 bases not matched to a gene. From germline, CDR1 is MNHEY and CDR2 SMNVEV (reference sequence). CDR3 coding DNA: TGTGCCAGCAGCCCCCGAGCGGGATTTAACTACGAGCAGTACTTC. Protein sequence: CASSPRAGFNYEQYF.

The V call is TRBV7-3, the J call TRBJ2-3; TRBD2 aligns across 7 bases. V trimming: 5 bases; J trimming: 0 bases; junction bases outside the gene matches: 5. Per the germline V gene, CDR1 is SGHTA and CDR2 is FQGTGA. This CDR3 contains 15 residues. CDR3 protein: CASSPQGGSTDTQYF. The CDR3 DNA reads TGTGCCAGCAGCCCCCAGGGAGGGAGCACAGATACGCAGTATTTT.

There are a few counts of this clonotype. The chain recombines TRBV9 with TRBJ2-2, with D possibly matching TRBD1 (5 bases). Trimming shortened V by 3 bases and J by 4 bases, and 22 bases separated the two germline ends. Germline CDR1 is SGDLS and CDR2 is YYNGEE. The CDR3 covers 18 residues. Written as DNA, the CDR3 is TGTGCCAGCAGCGGGGGTCGACAGAGTTATTTCTCCACCGGGGAGCTGTTTTTT. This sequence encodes CASSGGRQSYFSTGELFF.

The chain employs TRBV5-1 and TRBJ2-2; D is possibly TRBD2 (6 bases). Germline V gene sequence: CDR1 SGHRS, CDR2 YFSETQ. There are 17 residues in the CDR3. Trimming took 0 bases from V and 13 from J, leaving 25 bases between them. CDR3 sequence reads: CASSLDIRTRELRGLFF. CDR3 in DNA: TGCGCCAGCAGCTTGGATATTAGGACACGGGAGCTTCGGGGGCTGTTTTTT. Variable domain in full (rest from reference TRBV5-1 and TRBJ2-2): KAGVTQTPRYLIKTRGQQVTLSCSPISGHRSVSWYQQTPGQGLQFLFEYFSETQRNKGNFPGRFSGRQFSNSRSEMNVSTLELGDSALYLCASSLDIRTRELRGLFFGEGSRLTVL.

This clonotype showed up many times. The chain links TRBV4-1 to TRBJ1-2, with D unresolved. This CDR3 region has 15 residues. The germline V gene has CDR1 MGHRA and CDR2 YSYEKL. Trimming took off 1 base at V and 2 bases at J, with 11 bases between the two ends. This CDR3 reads CASSQGEGFNYGYTF. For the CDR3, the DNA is TGCGCCAGCAGCCAAGGAGAGGGATTCAACTATGGCTACACCTTC.

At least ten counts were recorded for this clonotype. CDR3: CASSSEGDGNSPLHF. CDR3 nucleotides: TGCGCCAGCAGCTCCGAGGGGGATGGGAATTCACCCCTCCACTTT. The chain joins TRBV5-1 to TRBJ1-6; D might be TRBD1 (6 bases). There are 15 residues in the CDR3. V was pared by 3 bases and J by 7 bases, with 14 bases between. Germline V gene lookup returns CDR1 SGHRS and CDR2 YFSETQ.

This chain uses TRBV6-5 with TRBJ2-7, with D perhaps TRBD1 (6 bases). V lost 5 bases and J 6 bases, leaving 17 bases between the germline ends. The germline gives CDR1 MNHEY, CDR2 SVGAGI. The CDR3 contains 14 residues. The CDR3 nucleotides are TGTGCCAGCAGTATACAGGGAAAGGTTGCCGAGCAGTACTTC. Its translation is CASSIQGKVAEQYF.

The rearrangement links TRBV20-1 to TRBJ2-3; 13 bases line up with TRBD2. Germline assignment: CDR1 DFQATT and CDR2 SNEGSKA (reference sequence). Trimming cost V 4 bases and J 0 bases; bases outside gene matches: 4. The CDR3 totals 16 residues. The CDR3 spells CSATRTSGSSTDTQYF. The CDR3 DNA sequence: TGCAGTGCTACCCGGACTAGCGGGAGTAGCACAGATACGCAGTATTTT.

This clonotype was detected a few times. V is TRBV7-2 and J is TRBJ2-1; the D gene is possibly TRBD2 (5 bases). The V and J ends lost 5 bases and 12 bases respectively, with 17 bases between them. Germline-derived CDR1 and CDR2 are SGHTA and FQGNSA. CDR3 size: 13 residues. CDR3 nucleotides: TGTGCCAGCAGCCCAAGTTCCGGGCGGGCGCAGTTCTTC. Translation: CASSPSSGRAQFF.

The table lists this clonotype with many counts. In nucleotides, the CDR3 is TGTGCCAGCAGCGTGGACAGGCAGCACCTCGGGGAGCTGTTTTTT. Protein sequence: CASSVDRQHLGELFF. V usage is TRBV11-2 and J usage is TRBJ2-2; 7 bases align to TRBD1. The germline V gene encodes CDR1 SGHAT and CDR2 FQNNGV. There are 15 residues in the CDR3. Trimming removed 5 bases from V and 7 bases from J; junction bases left unmatched: 10.

CDR3 protein: CASRMVGSEQYF. DNA of the CDR3: TGTGCCAGCAGAATGGTAGGGTCCGAGCAGTACTTC. The chain is built from TRBV7-6 and TRBJ2-7; D unclear. This CDR3 spans 12 amino acids. Germline V gene lookup returns CDR1 SGHVS and CDR2 FNYEAQ. V gave up 6 bases and J gave up 6 bases, with 12 bases separating them.

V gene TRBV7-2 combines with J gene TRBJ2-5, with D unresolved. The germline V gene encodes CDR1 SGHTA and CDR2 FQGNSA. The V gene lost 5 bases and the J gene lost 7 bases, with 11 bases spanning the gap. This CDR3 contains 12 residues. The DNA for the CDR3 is TGTGCCAGCAGCCCAGCTCGAGGGACCCAGTACTTC. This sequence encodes CASSPARGTQYF. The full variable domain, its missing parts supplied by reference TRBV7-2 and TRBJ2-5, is GAGVSQSPSNKVTEKGKDVELRCDPISGHTALYWYRQSLGQGLEFLIYFQGNSAPDKSGLPSDRFSAERTGGSVSTLTIQRTQQEDSAVYLCASSPARGTQYFGPGTRLLVL.

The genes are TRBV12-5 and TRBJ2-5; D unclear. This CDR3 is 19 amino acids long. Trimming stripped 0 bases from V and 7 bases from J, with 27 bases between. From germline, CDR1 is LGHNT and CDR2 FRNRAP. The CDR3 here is CASGLVVPYQNLGSGTQYF. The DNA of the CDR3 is TGTGCTAGTGGTTTGGTAGTACCATACCAAAATCTAGGGTCAGGGACCCAGTACTTC.

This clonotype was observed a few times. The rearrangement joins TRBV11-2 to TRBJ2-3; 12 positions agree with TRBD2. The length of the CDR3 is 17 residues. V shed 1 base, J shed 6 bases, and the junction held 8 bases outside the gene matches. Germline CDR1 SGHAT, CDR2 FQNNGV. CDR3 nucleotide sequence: TGTGCCAGCAGCTTAGGTCTAGCGGGGGGGGGTGGCGATACGCAGTATTTT. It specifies CASSLGLAGGGGDTQYF. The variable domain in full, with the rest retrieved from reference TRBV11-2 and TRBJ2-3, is EAGVAQSPRYKIIEKRQSVAFWCNPISGHATLYWYQQILGQGPKLLIQFQNNGVVDDSQLPKDRFSAERLKGVDSTLKIQPAKLEDSAVYLCASSLGLAGGGGDTQYFGPGTRLTVL.

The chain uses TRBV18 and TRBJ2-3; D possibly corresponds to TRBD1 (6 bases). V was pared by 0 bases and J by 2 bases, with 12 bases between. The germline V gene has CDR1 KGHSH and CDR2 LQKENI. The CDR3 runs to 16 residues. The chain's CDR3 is CASSPPVAGDTDTQYF. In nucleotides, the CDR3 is TGTGCCAGCTCACCACCGGTGGCAGGGGACACAGATACGCAGTATTTT.